The present TCR beta chain was sequenced within a study of blood T cell repertoires in COVID-19. Study in general: T cells, B-cell-depleted T cells, or PBMCs supplied cDNA or gDNA.

As processed by the authors: For nucleated cells, counts were estimated from reference gene primer amplification. Profiling relied on immunoSEQ multiplex PCR, and the TCRdb table lists in-frame clones only, not all of them. That table furnishes V, J and clone size, whereas the DNA furnished D and trimming. The repertoire consists of 200,000 to 250,000 clones, with roughly 84% occurring once and the leading ten covering roughly 2%. Germline CDR1 MNHEY, CDR2 SMNVEV (reference sequence). CDR3 size: 15 residues. V was pared by 6 bases and J by 3 bases, with 15 bases between. The receptor was derived from a man aged 35-49 years with active or convalescent COVID-19. This chain connects TRBV27 to TRBJ1-3; D unclear. Sequenced input: peripheral blood. CDR3 DNA sequence: TGTGCCAGCAGCCCGAGAGCGGGGAATGGAAACACCATATATTTT. Its protein is CASSPRAGNGNTIYF.